The 27 T cell receptor beta chains below were found in one sample sequenced in a study of blood T cell repertoires in COVID-19. The data were produced by immunoSEQ multiplex PCR, yet TCRdb's version contains in-frame clones alone and is incomplete. The sample carries some 240,000 clones, 81% recorded once. The sample taken for sequencing was peripheral blood. Every receptor here comes from a woman of 80 years or more with COVID-19, enrolled during active disease.

The V call is TRBV7-2, the J call TRBJ1-5; the D is unclear. The CDR3 is 13 residues long. Germline loops: CDR1 SGHTA, CDR2 FQGNSA. The V and J ends lost 3 bases and 4 bases respectively, with 7 bases between them. CDR3 residues: CASSFFGNQPQHF. CDR3 nucleotide sequence: TGTGCCAGCAGCTTCTTCGGGAATCAGCCCCAGCATTTT.

The chain couples TRBV29-1 to TRBJ2-3; 10 bases map to TRBD2. This CDR3 comprises 15 residues. Trimming took 6 bases from V and 4 from J; bases not matched to a gene: 10. Germline V CDR1 and CDR2: SQVTM, ANQGSEA. CDR3 sequence: CSVGGASGSPDTQYF. The CDR3 DNA reads as TGCAGCGTCGGAGGGGCTAGCGGGAGCCCAGATACGCAGTATTTT.

This chain connects TRBV30 to TRBJ1-5; 9 bases are shared with TRBD1. The germline V gene has CDR1 GTSNPN and CDR2 SVGIG (reference sequence). Losses at the gene ends were 2 bases for V and 7 bases for J; bases not matched to a gene: 9. CDR3 length: 15 amino acids. The CDR3 coding sequence is TGTGCCTGGAGTACGGGACAGGGAGGCAGACAGCCCCAGCATTTT. This encodes CAWSTGQGGRQPQHF.

The chain links TRBV5-1 to TRBJ2-2; a possible D gene is TRBD1 (5 bases). The CDR3 extends over 14 amino acids. V was cut by 6 bases and J by 4 bases, with 13 bases left in between. In germline, CDR1 is SGHRS, CDR2 YFSETQ. The CDR3 DNA is TGCGCCAGCACCAAAGGGGCGAGCACCGGGGAGCTGTTTTTT. Translation: CASTKGASTGELFF.

In nucleotides, the CDR3 is TGTGCCAGCTCACGGGACAGGGGCGAGCAGTACTTC. Residues: CASSRDRGEQYF. The chain joins TRBV18 to TRBJ2-7, with 10 bases identical to TRBD1. Per the germline V gene, CDR1 is KGHSH and CDR2 is LQKENI. V lost 4 bases to trimming and J lost 6 bases; unmatched junction nucleotides: 0. The CDR3 runs to 12 residues.

The rearrangement links TRBV19 to TRBJ1-1, with D possibly being TRBD1 (6 bases). The CDR3 runs 13 residues. Between the trimmed V and J ends, which lost 5 bases and 3 bases, there was a span of 10 bases. In germline, CDR1 is LNHDA, CDR2 SQIVND (reference sequence). CDR3 DNA sequence: TGTGCCAGTAGTCTCAGGGGAGACACTGAAGCTTTCTTT. Protein product: CASSLRGDTEAFF.

In DNA, the CDR3 is TGTGCCAGCAGTGCGGGACAGTTCTACGAGCAGTACTTC. Translating gives CASSAGQFYEQYF. The V call is TRBV27, the J call TRBJ2-7; perhaps TRBD1 as D (7 bases). V was trimmed by 5 bases and J by 3 bases, leaving 11 bases between them. The germline CDR1 and CDR2 sequences are MNHEY and SMNVEV (reference sequence). The CDR3 length is 13 residues.

The rearrangement links TRBV7-9 to TRBJ1-1; D is unresolved. The germline V and J ends were trimmed by 5 bases and 0 bases, with 7 bases remaining between them. The CDR3 covers 13 residues. The germline V gene has CDR1 SEHNR and CDR2 FQNEAQ (reference sequence). The CDR3 here is CASSREMNTEAFF. Here the CDR3 DNA reads TGTGCCAGCAGCCGGGAAATGAACACTGAAGCTTTCTTT.

The chain combines TRBV5-5 with TRBJ1-2, with 9 nucleotides matching TRBD1. CDR3 length: 14 residues. Trimming at V came to 3 bases and at J to 5 bases, leaving 5 bases not matched to a gene. CDR1 is SGHKS, CDR2 YYEKEE, per germline (reference sequence). CDR3 loop: CASSSDRGKYGYTF. Here the CDR3 DNA reads TGTGCCAGCAGCTCTGACAGGGGGAAATATGGCTACACCTTC.

The chain uses TRBV7-3 and TRBJ2-1; 10 bases are a match to TRBD2. V shed 5 bases, J shed 7 bases, and the junction held 17 bases outside the gene matches. The germline V gene encodes CDR1 SGHTA and CDR2 FQGTGA. The CDR3 length is 18 residues. CDR3 in amino acids: CASSDRTSGLPTGNEQFF. CDR3 DNA: TGTGCCAGCAGCGACAGGACTAGCGGACTCCCTACGGGGAATGAGCAGTTCTTC.

The chain joins TRBV6-4 to TRBJ2-2; TRBD1 might be the D (5 bases). Trimming left V 4 bases short and J 4 bases short, with 13 bases between. Germline-derived CDR1 and CDR2 are MRHNA and SNTAGT. This CDR3 has 15 amino acids. The CDR3 region is CASSGQGLATGELFF. The CDR3 nucleotides are TGTGCCAGCAGTGGTCAGGGCCTCGCCACCGGGGAGCTGTTTTTT.

The CDR3 DNA follows: TGTGCCAGTAGGCAGGGGGAATGGGTGGATGGCTACACCTTC. Translated: CASRQGEWVDGYTF. The genes are TRBV19 and TRBJ1-2; 7 bases match TRBD1. The germline V gene has CDR1 LNHDA and CDR2 SQIVND (reference sequence). The length of the CDR3 is 14 residues. The V and J ends lost 6 bases and 6 bases, in that order; junction bases with no gene match: 10.

This clone was detected once. This sequence joins TRBV28 and TRBJ1-6, with no clear D. Per germline, CDR1 MDHEN and CDR2 SYDVKM. V was cut by 7 bases and J by 10 bases, with 14 bases left in between. The CDR3 sequence is 13 residues long. This CDR3 reads CASNQALYSPLHF. CDR3 bases: TGTGCCAGCAATCAGGCCTTATACTCACCCCTCCACTTT. The whole variable domain, filled in from reference TRBV28 and TRBJ1-6, reads DVKVTQSSRYLVKRTGEKVFLECVQDMDHENMFWYRQDPGLGLRLIYFSYDVKMKEKGDIPEGYSVSREKKERFSLILESASTNQTSMYLCASNQALYSPLHFGNGTRLTVT.

This CDR3 reads CASSYRQGVDNSPLHF. The CDR3 coding sequence is TGTGCCAGCAGTTACCGTCAGGGCGTCGATAATTCACCCCTCCACTTT. The chain joins TRBV6-5 to TRBJ1-6; possible D gene TRBD1, 5 bases. Trimming removed 2 bases at V and 5 bases at J, with 13 bases between. CDR1 is MNHEY and CDR2 is SVGAGI in the germline V gene. The CDR3 has 16 amino acids.

The V and J genes are TRBV5-4 and TRBJ1-1; the D gene is possibly TRBD1 (6 bases). Germline assignment: CDR1 SGHNT and CDR2 YYREEE (reference sequence). Trimming stripped 4 bases from V and 1 base from J, with 11 bases between. The CDR3 consists of 14 residues. In DNA, the CDR3 is TGTGCCAGCAGCAACACGGGACAGAACACTGAAGCTTTCTTT. Its translation: CASSNTGQNTEAFF.

V usage is TRBV6-6 and J usage is TRBJ2-3; 7 bases match TRBD2. This CDR3 has 13 residues. V was pared by 6 bases and J by 9 bases, with 9 bases of the junction left unmatched. The germline V gene has CDR1 MNHNY and CDR2 SVGAGI (reference sequence). This CDR3 reads CASRPRGGRTQYF. CDR3 nucleotide sequence: TGTGCCAGCAGACCCCGGGGAGGGCGGACGCAGTATTTT.

V and J are TRBV27 and TRBJ1-2, with D perhaps TRBD1 (6 bases). This CDR3 has 17 residues. Between the trimmed V and J ends, which lost 5 bases and 1 base, there was a span of 20 bases. Germline V gene lookup returns CDR1 MNHEY and CDR2 SMNVEV (reference sequence). The CDR3 nucleotides read TGTGCCAGCAGTCCGTGGGGAGGGGGGGCGAATAACTATGGCTACACCTTC. Its translation: CASSPWGGGANNYGYTF.

This clone was seen a handful of times. The rearrangement uses TRBV5-4 and TRBJ1-6; 7 bases fit TRBD1. This CDR3 is built from 15 residues. Per germline, CDR1 SGHNT and CDR2 YYREEE (reference sequence). V lost 2 bases to trimming and J lost 7 bases; unmatched junction nucleotides: 6. In nucleotides, the CDR3 is TGTGCCAGCAGCTTCAGACAGGGAGCGAATTCACCCCTCCACTTT. It is translated as CASSFRQGANSPLHF.

The V gene is TRBV11-2, the J gene TRBJ2-3, with 9 bases aligning to TRBD2. Losses at the gene ends were 5 bases for V and 0 bases for J; bases not matched to a gene: 12. CDR1 SGHAT and CDR2 FQNNGV come from the germline V gene. The CDR3 has 18 amino acids. The CDR3 here is CASSGGALSGGSTDTQYF. The CDR3 nucleotides read TGTGCCAGCAGCGGAGGGGCTCTTAGCGGGGGTAGCACAGATACGCAGTATTTT.

The table lists this clone with a count of one. The rearrangement uses TRBV27 and TRBJ2-2; the D gene is possibly TRBD2 (5 bases). Between the trimmed V and J ends, which lost 3 bases and 4 bases, there was a span of 12 bases. Looked up from germline, CDR1 is MNHEY and CDR2 is SMNVEV (reference sequence). The CDR3 sequence is 15 residues long. The CDR3 spells CASSLAGVRTGELFF. CDR3 bases: TGTGCCAGCAGTTTGGCCGGGGTCCGCACCGGGGAGCTGTTTTTT.

The chain couples TRBV19 to TRBJ2-3; D possibly corresponds to TRBD1 (5 bases). Between the trimmed V and J ends, which lost 7 bases and 3 bases, there was a span of 14 bases. In germline, CDR1 is LNHDA, CDR2 SQIVND (reference sequence). This CDR3 has 14 residues. The CDR3 spells CASKDTLWTDTQYF. The CDR3 bases are TGTGCCAGTAAGGACACCCTTTGGACAGATACGCAGTATTTT.

The chain carries TRBV3-1 (or the pseudogene TRBV3-2) and TRBJ1-2, with D tentatively TRBD1 (5 bases). The V and J ends lost 2 bases and 4 bases respectively, with 11 bases between them. Germline-derived CDR1 and CDR2 are LGHDT and YNNKEL (reference sequence). The CDR3 is 14 amino acids. The CDR3 region is CASSQIQARYGYTF. In DNA form, the CDR3 reads TGTGCCAGCAGCCAAATACAGGCTCGCTATGGCTACACCTTC.

The chain recombines TRBV13 with TRBJ1-1, with TRBD1 as a possible D gene (6 bases). Trimming took off 0 bases at V and 10 bases at J, with 12 bases between the two ends. Germline V gene sequence: CDR1 PRHDT, CDR2 FYEKMQ (reference sequence). This CDR3 spans 13 amino acids. The DNA for the CDR3 is TGTGCCAGCAGCTTAGGCAGGCAGGGGAGAGCTTTCTTT. As protein: CASSLGRQGRAFF.

The count of this clone is one. V usage is TRBV29-1 and J usage is TRBJ2-2; D remains ambiguous. The CDR3 spans 14 residues. V lost 4 bases and J lost 6, with 15 bases in between. Looked up from germline, CDR1 is SQVTM and CDR2 is ANQGSEA. The CDR3 sequence is CSVVPKKLAGELFF. Here the CDR3 DNA reads TGCAGCGTTGTACCGAAAAAGCTTGCCGGGGAGCTGTTTTTT.

In this sample, this clone turned up once. This sequence joins TRBV19 and TRBJ2-5; 11 bases map to TRBD2. V was pared by 6 bases and J by 5 bases, with 8 bases of the junction left unmatched. The germline V gene has CDR1 LNHDA and CDR2 SQIVND (reference sequence). The CDR3 contains 15 residues. The CDR3: CASSVLSGGAETQYF. The CDR3 DNA reads as TGTGCCAGTAGCGTCCTTAGCGGGGGGGCGGAGACCCAGTACTTC.

The chain recombines TRBV6-5 with TRBJ2-1; D might be TRBD2 (6 bases). CDR1 and CDR2 from the germline V gene are MNHEY and SVGAGI. CDR3 size: 16 residues. With 2 bases removed from V and 0 bases from J, the gap between germline ends came to 11 bases. The CDR3 bases are TGTGCCAGCAGTTACCGTGGGGGGAGCTCCTACAATGAGCAGTTCTTC. Translating it yields CASSYRGGSSYNEQFF.

This chain uses TRBV29-1 with TRBJ1-2; weak D call: TRBD1 (5 bases). The CDR3 runs 11 residues. CDR1 is SQVTM and CDR2 is ANQGSEA in the germline V gene. Trimming pared 2 bases from V and 7 bases from J, leaving 8 bases between. Here the CDR3 DNA reads TGCAGCGTTGAAATGGGGGGTGGCTACACCTTC. The encoded protein is CSVEMGGGYTF.